A single sample is the source of the 25 T cell receptor beta chains below, sequenced in a study of shared clonotypes between healthy human individuals. Data came from immunoSEQ multiplex PCR; TCRdb stores just in-frame clones and leaves some out. The sample records 2.5 million or so clones, just over 90% being singletons. Sequenced: naive CD4+ T cells sorted from blood. Stated subset: CD45RA+ positively selected. All receptors derive from a man younger than 35 in good health.

The V and J genes are TRBV6-1 and TRBJ1-1, with no clear D. This CDR3 spans 13 amino acids. Trimming left V 5 bases short and J 7 bases short, with 14 bases between. CDR1 is MNHNS, CDR2 SASEGT, per germline. Here the CDR3 DNA reads TGTGCCAGCAGTAGGTCCCCAGGCGTTGAAGCTTTCTTT. Its protein product is CASSRSPGVEAFF.

CDR3 amino acids: CASSLGDSRDGYTF. CDR3 DNA sequence: TGCGCCAGCAGCTTGGGAGACTCTAGGGATGGCTACACCTTC. V gene TRBV5-1 combines with J gene TRBJ1-2, with D uncertain. Germline loops: CDR1 SGHRS, CDR2 YFSETQ. The CDR3 is 14 residues long. The ends were cut back, 0 bases at V and 6 bases at J, with 12 bases in the middle.

About this clone: This specimen includes other DNA sequences encoding the same CDR3. The V call is TRBV9, the J call TRBJ1-1, with a possible D match to TRBD1 (5 bases). The V end was cut by 3 bases, the J end by 1 base, with 7 bases between. The CDR3 has 13 residues. Germline CDR1 is SGDLS and CDR2 is YYNGEE. The DNA for the CDR3 is TGTGCCAGCAGCGCTGGACAGAACACTGAAGCTTTCTTT. It codes for CASSAGQNTEAFF.

The chain is built from TRBV27 and TRBJ1-1; D perhaps matches TRBD1 (5 bases). This CDR3 comprises 14 residues. V lost 6 bases to trimming and J lost 5 bases, with 16 bases between them. Germline loops: CDR1 MNHEY, CDR2 SMNVEV (reference sequence). The CDR3 region is CASRPRGGETEAFF. CDR3 DNA sequence: TGTGCCAGCAGGCCCCGGGGGGGGGAAACTGAAGCTTTCTTT.

The chain uses TRBV7-6 and TRBJ1-4; no clear D gene. This CDR3 is built from 13 residues. CDR1 is SGHVS and CDR2 is FNYEAQ in the germline V gene. V was clipped by 2 bases and J by 4 bases, with 5 bases between them. The CDR3 protein is CASSLSNNEKLFF. CDR3 DNA: TGTGCCAGCAGCTTATCAAATAATGAAAAACTGTTTTTT.

In this sample, this clone turned up a few times. J is TRBJ1-4 and V is TRBV5-1; TRBD1 agrees at 9 bases. CDR1 and CDR2 (germline): SGHRS, YFSETQ. The CDR3 is 15 residues long. V shed 0 bases, J shed 7 bases, and the junction held 4 bases outside the gene matches. The CDR3 reads CASSLEGTGSEKLFF. The CDR3 DNA sequence: TGCGCCAGCAGCTTGGAGGGGACAGGGTCTGAAAAACTGTTTTTT. The full variable domain, rest sourced from reference TRBV5-1 and TRBJ1-4, is KAGVTQTPRYLIKTRGQQVTLSCSPISGHRSVSWYQQTPGQGLQFLFEYFSETQRNKGNFPGRFSGRQFSNSRSEMNVSTLELGDSALYLCASSLEGTGSEKLFFGSGTQLSVL.

Of note for this clone: A read error may produce the germline difference seen at one junction end. The J gene is TRBJ2-5, the V gene TRBV7-7, with D unclear. The CDR3 loop spans 13 amino acids. Germline loops: CDR1 SSHAT, CDR2 FNYEAQ (reference sequence). The DNA of the CDR3 is TGTGCTAGCAGCTCCGCGGCTCAAGAGACCCAGTACTTC. Protein sequence: CASSSAAQETQYF. Supplemented by reference TRBV7-7 and TRBJ2-5, the full variable domain reads GAGVSQSPRYKVTKRGQDVTLRCDPISSHATLYWYQQALGQGPEFLTYFNYEAQPDKSGLPSDRFSAERPEGSISTLTIQRTEQRDSAMYRCASSSAAQETQYFGPGTRLLVL.

Details on this clone: In the same sample, other DNA sequences code for this CDR3. This sequence joins TRBV28 and TRBJ2-7, with D hard to call. The CDR3 is made up of 11 amino acids. Germline V gene sequence: CDR1 MDHEN, CDR2 SYDVKM. V lost 5 bases and J lost 4, with 6 bases in between. CDR3 residues: CASSPRYEQYF. CDR3 coding DNA: TGTGCCAGCAGTCCTAGATACGAGCAGTACTTC.

This clone was picked up one time. The rearrangement joins TRBV2 to TRBJ1-2; 10 positions match TRBD1. This CDR3 is built from 14 residues. CDR1 is SNHLY, CDR2 FYNNEI, per germline. V gave up 5 bases and J gave up 6 bases; unmatched junction bases: 6. This CDR3 is CASSRTGTGDGYTF. CDR3 DNA sequence: TGTGCCAGCAGTCGGACCGGGACAGGGGATGGCTACACCTTC.

This sequence joins TRBV27 and TRBJ2-1, with 10 bases that match TRBD2. The CDR3 contains 15 residues. From germline, CDR1 is MNHEY and CDR2 SMNVEV (reference sequence). Trimming at V came to 5 bases and at J to 9 bases, leaving 10 bases not matched to a gene. The CDR3 sequence is CASSGASGGRGEQFF. CDR3 bases: TGTGCCAGCAGTGGGGCTAGCGGGGGCAGGGGTGAGCAGTTCTTC.

The chain recombines TRBV18 with TRBJ2-7, with D perhaps given as TRBD1 or TRBD2 (5 bases each). Trimming removed 0 bases from V and 2 bases from J, with 11 bases in between. This CDR3 region has 15 residues. Per germline, CDR1 KGHSH and CDR2 LQKENI. The CDR3 nucleotides are TGTGCCAGCTCACCACCAGCAGGGAGCCCCTACGAGCAGTACTTC. Its translation: CASSPPAGSPYEQYF.

Worth noting for this clone: Different DNA sequences within this sample yield the same CDR3. Here the CDR3 reads CASSSGAQPQHF. CDR3 bases: TGTGCCAGCAGCTCAGGGGCTCAGCCCCAGCATTTT. The chain links TRBV6-5 to TRBJ1-5; tentative D call: TRBD1 (6 bases). CDR1 and CDR2 (germline): MNHEY, SVGAGI. V lost 6 bases and J 6 bases, leaving 9 bases between the germline ends. This CDR3 contains 12 residues.

Concerning this clone itself: Other DNA sequences in the same sample also yield this CDR3. This chain links TRBV27 with TRBJ1-5; the D gene is possibly TRBD1 (6 bases). Trimming took off 5 bases at V and 2 bases at J, with 13 bases between the two ends. Germline V gives CDR1 MNHEY, CDR2 SMNVEV (reference sequence). This CDR3 region has 15 residues. CDR3 region: CASSPQGRGNQPQHF. As DNA, the CDR3 is TGTGCCAGCAGTCCTCAGGGGCGTGGCAATCAGCCCCAGCATTTT.

Comments on this clone: Other DNA sequences within the sample encode an identical CDR3. The chain employs TRBV18 and TRBJ1-1; D is unclear. Per the germline V gene, CDR1 is KGHSH and CDR2 is LQKENI. This CDR3 has 11 residues. Trimming cost V 8 bases and J 1 base, with 5 bases left between them. CDR3 DNA: TGTGCCAGCCGGGGGAACACTGAAGCTTTCTTT. Translating gives CASRGNTEAFF.

Worth noting for this clone: At one end, the junction sequence differs from germline, possibly due to a read error. The CDR3 DNA follows: TGTGCCAGCAGCGCCACTGACAGGTACACTGAGCAGTTCTTC. It is translated as CASSATDRYTEQFF. The V and J genes are TRBV9 and TRBJ2-1; D possibly corresponds to TRBD1 (6 bases). Germline CDR1 is SGDLS and CDR2 is YYNGEE. There are 14 residues in the CDR3.

For the CDR3, the DNA is TGTGCCAGCAGCCTTAGGACTAGCCCTTCGTTCTTC. Protein product: CASSLRTSPSFF. The chain recombines TRBV5-4 with TRBJ2-1; 8 bases are shared with TRBD2. Losses at the gene ends were 4 bases for V and 15 bases for J; bases not matched to a gene: 9. The CDR3 extends over 12 amino acids. The V gene's germline CDR1 is SGHNT and CDR2 YYREEE (reference sequence). Using reference TRBV5-4 and TRBJ2-1 for the parts outside the CDR3, the full variable domain is ETGVTQSPTHLIKTRGQQVTLRCSSQSGHNTVSWYQQALGQGPQFIFQYYREEENGRGNFPPRFSGLQFPNYSSELNVNALELDDSALYLCASSLRTSPSFFGPGTRLTVL.

The chain links TRBV20-1 to TRBJ2-3, with D maybe TRBD1 (5 bases). Trimming took 6 bases from V and 5 from J, leaving 9 bases between them. Germline CDR1 reads DFQATT; CDR2 reads SNEGSKA (reference sequence). This CDR3 region has 11 residues. CDR3: CSAQGRDTQYF. The CDR3 nucleotides are TGCAGTGCCCAGGGCCGAGATACGCAGTATTTT.

This chain connects TRBV2 to TRBJ2-7, with TRBD1 matching 7 bases. This CDR3 has 15 residues. CDR1 is SNHLY and CDR2 is FYNNEI in the germline V gene. V dropped 6 bases and J dropped 3; count of bases not matched to a gene: 11. The CDR3: CASRAFEGQFYEQYF. In nucleotides, the CDR3 is TGTGCCAGCAGGGCTTTCGAGGGACAGTTCTACGAGCAGTACTTC.

This clone has only one observation. The chain joins TRBV5-1 to TRBJ2-7, with D unclear. This CDR3 region has 13 residues. Germline CDR1 and CDR2: SGHRS and YFSETQ. V was pared by 4 bases and J by 6 bases, with 14 bases between. This CDR3 is CASSTGPPSEQYF. The CDR3 region has the DNA TGCGCCAGCAGCACGGGCCCCCCGAGCGAGCAGTACTTC.

The chain is built from TRBV9 and TRBJ1-6; tentative D call: TRBD1 (6 bases). CDR1 and CDR2 from the germline V gene are SGDLS and YYNGEE. V gave up 4 bases and J gave up 7 bases, with 15 bases separating them. The CDR3 is 15 residues long. CDR3 amino acids: CASSPQTGGNSPLHF. The CDR3 nucleotides read TGTGCCAGCAGCCCGCAGACAGGAGGGAATTCACCCCTCCACTTT.

The chain uses TRBV28 and TRBJ1-6; D call uncertain. Trimming pared 5 bases from V and 9 bases from J, leaving 14 bases between. Per germline, CDR1 MDHEN and CDR2 SYDVKM. CDR3 length: 14 residues. CDR3 coding DNA: TGTGCCAGCAGTCCCCACGGGAACCTTTCACCCCTCCACTTT. This translates into CASSPHGNLSPLHF.

This chain connects TRBV5-4 to TRBJ1-6, with D possibly matching TRBD1 (5 bases). The CDR3 extends over 13 amino acids. Germline lookup yields CDR1 SGHNT and CDR2 YYREEE (reference sequence). V was clipped by 4 bases and J by 7 bases, with 9 bases between them. CDR3 in amino acids: CASSRDGNSPLHF. In DNA form, the CDR3 reads TGTGCCAGCAGCAGGGACGGGAATTCACCCCTCCACTTT.

The chain combines TRBV27 with TRBJ2-7, with D perhaps TRBD2 (6 bases). The CDR3 totals 15 residues. Germline CDR1 reads MNHEY; CDR2 reads SMNVEV (reference sequence). V dropped 0 bases and J dropped 1 base, with 10 bases sitting between them. CDR3 sequence: CASSLSSGASYEQYF. The CDR3 DNA is TGTGCCAGCAGTTTATCATCGGGAGCATCCTACGAGCAGTACTTC.

V gene TRBV2 combines with J gene TRBJ1-2; D gene ambiguous. There are 14 residues in the CDR3. The germline gives CDR1 SNHLY, CDR2 FYNNEI. V was trimmed by 2 bases and J by 2 bases, leaving 9 bases between them. The CDR3 DNA reads as TGTGCCAGCAGTGAATCCAGGAAGAACTATGGCTACACCTTC. Amino acids: CASSESRKNYGYTF.

The rearrangement joins TRBV5-4 to TRBJ2-5; D is unclear. Germline V gene lookup returns CDR1 SGHNT and CDR2 YYREEE (reference sequence). The V end was cut by 4 bases, the J end by 4 bases, with 14 bases between. The CDR3 is made up of 14 amino acids. The CDR3 here is CASSLDIPPETQYF. As DNA, the CDR3 is TGTGCCAGCAGCCTCGACATTCCTCCAGAGACCCAGTACTTC. Full variable domain (outside the CDR3, taken from reference TRBV5-4 and TRBJ2-5): ETGVTQSPTHLIKTRGQQVTLRCSSQSGHNTVSWYQQALGQGPQFIFQYYREEENGRGNFPPRFSGLQFPNYSSELNVNALELDDSALYLCASSLDIPPETQYFGPGTRLLVL.